The 29 T cell receptor beta chains below were found in one sample sequenced in a study of blood T cell repertoires in COVID-19. Sequenced by immunoSEQ multiplex PCR; TCRdb stores in-frame clones only, minus some. This sample has roughly 280,000 clones, with around nine tenths found just once. Sample: peripheral blood. These receptors originate from a man aged 35-49 years with active or convalescent COVID-19.

This clone was picked up a small number of times. This rearrangement joins TRBV19 to TRBJ1-1, with TRBD1 matching 9 bases. The CDR3 consists of 18 residues. Germline V lookup: CDR1 LNHDA, CDR2 SQIVND (reference sequence). Germline trimming cut 0 bases from V and 1 base from J; bases unmatched to any gene: 9. CDR3 amino acids: CASSIDRTGDSGNTEAFF. CDR3 coding DNA: TGTGCCAGTAGTATAGATCGGACAGGGGATAGCGGGAACACTGAAGCTTTCTTT.

The chain has TRBV2 and TRBJ1-1; the match to TRBD1 covers 7 bases. V lost 3 bases to trimming and J lost 3 bases; unmatched junction nucleotides: 1. The CDR3 consists of 13 residues. The germline V gene encodes CDR1 SNHLY and CDR2 FYNNEI. The CDR3 coding sequence is TGTGCCAGCAGTGACCAGGGGGACACTGAAGCTTTCTTT. Encoded protein: CASSDQGDTEAFF.

The chain joins TRBV5-4 to TRBJ2-3; TRBD1 matches 8 bases. There are 15 residues in the CDR3. Per germline, CDR1 SGHNT and CDR2 YYREEE (reference sequence). V shed 6 bases, J shed 6 bases, and the junction held 12 bases outside the gene matches. The CDR3 is CASTRPGTGLDTQYF. DNA of the CDR3: TGTGCCAGCACCAGACCCGGGACAGGCCTCGATACGCAGTATTTT.

The chain recombines TRBV18 with TRBJ1-5, with D perhaps TRBD1 (6 bases). CDR1 KGHSH and CDR2 LQKENI come from the germline V gene. The V end was cut by 6 bases, the J end by 0 bases, with 18 bases between. The CDR3 runs to 17 residues. CDR3 protein: CASSPKINRVSNQPQHF. As DNA, the CDR3 is TGTGCCAGCTCCCCGAAGATTAACAGGGTTAGCAATCAGCCCCAGCATTTT.

The chain's CDR3 is CSAVTGRGADTQYF. DNA for the CDR3: TGCAGCGCCGTAACAGGGAGGGGCGCAGATACGCAGTATTTT. The chain has TRBV29-1 and TRBJ2-3, with a weak D call TRBD2 (7 bases). This CDR3 region has 14 residues. Per the germline V gene, CDR1 is SQVTM and CDR2 is ANQGSEA. V lost 7 bases and J lost 4, with 18 bases in between.

On this clone itself: An end of the junction does not agree with germline; a read error may underlie this. This chain links TRBV7-7 with TRBJ2-5; TRBD2 is a possible D gene (6 bases). The CDR3 length is 13 residues. CDR1 is SSHAT and CDR2 is FNYEAQ in the germline V gene (reference sequence). CDR3 amino acids: CASSWREQETQYF. For the CDR3, the DNA is TGTGCTAGCAGCTGGAGGGAGCAAGAGACCCAGTACTTC.

This clone has a handful of counts. This chain uses TRBV5-6 with TRBJ1-5, with a tentative D call TRBD1 (5 bases). CDR1 SGHDT and CDR2 YYEEEE come from the germline V gene. V gave up 0 bases and J gave up 3 bases, with 13 bases separating them. CDR3 length: 16 amino acids. CDR3 sequence (DNA): TGTGCCAGCAGCTTGGCTCAGCGGGGCTTCAATCAGCCCCAGCATTTT. It translates to CASSLAQRGFNQPQHF.

This clone was recorded once. CDR3 sequence: CASSARGRETGTDTQYF. Here the CDR3 DNA reads TGCGCCAGCAGCGCCAGGGGCCGGGAAACAGGGACAGATACGCAGTATTTT. This sequence joins TRBV5-1 and TRBJ2-3; D may be TRBD1 (6 bases). The CDR3 extends over 17 amino acids. V was trimmed by 4 bases and J by 3 bases, leaving 21 bases between them. Germline loops: CDR1 SGHRS, CDR2 YFSETQ. The whole variable domain, remainder taken from reference TRBV5-1 and TRBJ2-3, is KAGVTQTPRYLIKTRGQQVTLSCSPISGHRSVSWYQQTPGQGLQFLFEYFSETQRNKGNFPGRFSGRQFSNSRSEMNVSTLELGDSALYLCASSARGRETGTDTQYFGPGTRLTVL.

The rearrangement links TRBV14 to TRBJ2-1; a weak D match, TRBD1 (5 bases). This CDR3 is built from 13 residues. V was clipped by 2 bases and J by 7 bases, with 9 bases between them. Germline V lookup: CDR1 SGHDN, CDR2 FVKESK. The CDR3 DNA sequence: TGTGCCAGCAGCCAACTCTCAGGGAATGAGCAGTTCTTC. Protein: CASSQLSGNEQFF.

Here the CDR3 reads CASKEGDLDYGYTF. As DNA, the CDR3 is TGTGCCAGCAAAGAAGGGGACTTAGACTATGGCTACACCTTC. The chain has TRBV28 and TRBJ1-2; D may be TRBD1 (5 bases). Trimming took off 7 bases at V and 3 bases at J, with 15 bases between the two ends. The CDR3 totals 14 residues. Germline V gives CDR1 MDHEN, CDR2 SYDVKM.

V usage is TRBV7-9 and J usage is TRBJ2-1, with 8 bases matching TRBD2. V was pared by 5 bases and J by 4 bases, with 7 bases of the junction left unmatched. The germline gives CDR1 SEHNR, CDR2 FQNEAQ (reference sequence). This CDR3 comprises 15 residues. The CDR3 sequence is CASSETSVLYNEQFF. CDR3 sequence (DNA): TGTGCCAGCAGCGAGACTAGCGTCCTATACAATGAGCAGTTCTTC.

This clone was picked up one time. V is TRBV7-3 and J is TRBJ2-3, with 8 bases aligning to TRBD2. V lost 2 bases and J lost 2; bases outside the gene matches: 6. The CDR3 is made up of 16 amino acids. Germline loops: CDR1 SGHTA, CDR2 FQGTGA. The CDR3 protein is CASSLGVAGLTDTQYF. CDR3 sequence (DNA): TGTGCCAGCAGCTTAGGGGTAGCGGGACTCACAGATACGCAGTATTTT.

The V and J genes are TRBV6-5 and TRBJ1-5; possible D gene TRBD1, 6 bases. CDR1 MNHEY and CDR2 SVGAGI come from the germline V gene. V was pared by 9 bases and J by 5 bases, with 11 bases between. CDR3 size: 12 residues. CDR3 sequence: CASYKGDQPQHF. CDR3 coding DNA: TGTGCCAGTTACAAGGGGGATCAGCCCCAGCATTTT.

The chain recombines TRBV29-1 with TRBJ2-1; 9 bases agree with TRBD1. J lost 9 bases, V lost 6 bases, and 12 bases had no gene match. The CDR3 loop spans 14 amino acids. The V gene's germline CDR1 is SQVTM and CDR2 ANQGSEA. The CDR3 loop reads CSVLRGDRDLEQFF. Here the CDR3 DNA reads TGCAGCGTCCTTAGAGGGGACAGGGATCTTGAGCAGTTCTTC.

The V gene is TRBV20-1, the J gene TRBJ1-4; a possible D gene is TRBD1 (6 bases). The CDR3 runs to 12 residues. Germline lookup yields CDR1 DFQATT and CDR2 SNEGSKA (reference sequence). Trimming shortened V by 3 bases and J by 14 bases, and 16 bases separated the two germline ends. The CDR3 sequence is CSASDTGKTLFF. CDR3 in DNA: TGCAGTGCTAGTGACACAGGGAAAACCCTGTTTTTT.

This sequence joins TRBV3-1 (or the pseudogene TRBV3-2) and TRBJ2-7; TRBD2 matches 7 bases. Germline V gene lookup returns CDR1 LGHDT and CDR2 YNNKEL (reference sequence). The CDR3 runs to 14 residues. The J segment lost 4 bases and the V segment lost 0 bases, leaving 3 bases of the junction unmatched. CDR3 loop: CASSQDGGEYEQYF. CDR3 nucleotide sequence: TGTGCCAGCAGCCAAGATGGGGGGGAGTACGAGCAGTACTTC.

The chain combines TRBV5-1 with TRBJ1-2; TRBD1 matches 7 bases. With V trimmed by 4 bases and J by 4 bases, 4 bases remained unmatched. Per the germline V gene, CDR1 is SGHRS and CDR2 is YFSETQ. The CDR3 consists of 13 residues. CDR3 residues: CASSLRDSYGYTF. The CDR3 DNA reads as TGCGCCAGCAGCCTCCGGGACAGCTATGGCTACACCTTC.

The rearrangement links TRBV12-3 or TRBV12-4 to TRBJ2-2; no firm D call. The ends were cut back, 6 bases at V and 7 bases at J, with 12 bases in the middle. The CDR3 is made up of 13 amino acids. The CDR3 DNA is TGTGCCAGCAGGGATCGGAGCAACGGGGAGCTGTTTTTT. Translating it yields CASRDRSNGELFF.

The chain combines TRBV2 with TRBJ2-1; D is possibly TRBD2 (6 bases). Germline lookup yields CDR1 SNHLY and CDR2 FYNNEI. The V end lost 9 bases, the J end lost 1 base, and 10 bases lay between the germline ends. This CDR3 region has 13 residues. This CDR3 reads CASSGDSYNEQFF. The CDR3 DNA is TGTGCCAGTTCGGGGGATTCCTACAATGAGCAGTTCTTC. The full variable domain, completed using reference TRBV2 and TRBJ2-1, is EPEVTQTPSHQVTQMGQEVILRCVPISNHLYFYWYRQILGQKVEFLVSFYNNEISEKSEIFDDQFSVERPDGSNFTLKIRSTKLEDSAMYFCASSGDSYNEQFFGPGTRLTVL.

V gene TRBV13 combines with J gene TRBJ2-5, with 7 nucleotides matching TRBD1. Trimming cost V 6 bases and J 2 bases; bases outside gene matches: 9. The CDR3 is 15 residues long. The germline V gene encodes CDR1 PRHDT and CDR2 FYEKMQ (reference sequence). The CDR3 region has the DNA TGTGCCAGCAGGGATACGACAGGGCCTCAAGAGACCCAGTACTTC. This gives the protein CASRDTTGPQETQYF.

The V gene is TRBV13, the J gene TRBJ1-1, with D uncertain. The CDR3 has 16 residues. The V and J ends lost 1 base and 0 bases respectively, with 12 bases between them. Germline CDR1 reads PRHDT; CDR2 reads FYEKMQ (reference sequence). CDR3 protein: CASSLVWPGMNTEAFF. The DNA of the CDR3 is TGTGCCAGCAGCTTAGTATGGCCGGGGATGAACACTGAAGCTTTCTTT.

The V call is TRBV19, the J call TRBJ1-2; no clear D. The CDR3 spans 14 residues. Looked up from germline, CDR1 is LNHDA and CDR2 is SQIVND (reference sequence). V dropped 3 bases and J dropped 2 bases, with 10 bases sitting between them. The CDR3 loop is CASSIHKENYGYTF. The CDR3 nucleotides read TGTGCCAGTAGTATTCACAAGGAGAACTATGGCTACACCTTC.

This chain joins TRBV3-1 (or the pseudogene TRBV3-2) and TRBJ1-2; tentative D call: TRBD1 (5 bases). Germline assignment: CDR1 LGHDT and CDR2 YNNKEL (reference sequence). V lost 0 bases to trimming and J lost 8 bases, with 16 bases between them. CDR3 size: 15 residues. For the CDR3, the DNA is TGTGCCAGCAGCCAAGATACGGTGACAGAAAGGGGCTACACCTTC. Encoded protein: CASSQDTVTERGYTF.

V is TRBV7-6 and J is TRBJ1-1; a possible D gene is TRBD1 (5 bases). Germline V gene sequence: CDR1 SGHVS, CDR2 FNYEAQ. The V end lost 1 base, the J end lost 3 bases, and 15 bases lay between the germline ends. The CDR3 loop spans 16 amino acids. CDR3 loop: CASSLEGFWGDTEAFF. The CDR3 nucleotides read TGTGCCAGCAGCTTAGAGGGGTTTTGGGGGGACACTGAAGCTTTCTTT.

The chain couples TRBV25-1 to TRBJ1-5; tentatively, D is TRBD1 (5 bases). V lost 5 bases and J 3 bases, leaving 14 bases between the germline ends. The CDR3 contains 15 residues. Per germline, CDR1 MGHDK and CDR2 SYGVNS. The CDR3, as DNA: TGTGCCAGCAGTCTGTCCGGGGGGACCAATCAGCCCCAGCATTTT. As protein: CASSLSGGTNQPQHF.

In its sample, this clone was seen once. V gene TRBV6-5 combines with J gene TRBJ1-6; D might be TRBD1 (5 bases). CDR3 size: 13 residues. Trimming removed 2 bases from V and 11 bases from J, with 10 bases in between. The germline V gene encodes CDR1 MNHEY and CDR2 SVGAGI. The CDR3, as DNA: TGTGCCAGCAGTTACGGCGGGGGTACACCCCTCCACTTT. Its translation is CASSYGGGTPLHF.

The chain uses TRBV10-3 and TRBJ2-7, with D possibly matching TRBD1 (7 bases). Germline loops: CDR1 ENHRY, CDR2 SYGVKD. The length of the CDR3 is 16 residues. The ends were cut back, 10 bases at V and 2 bases at J, with 24 bases in the middle. CDR3 in DNA: TGTGCCACCAACCCAGCCACGCGGGACAGAGCCTACGAGCAGTACTTC. Translated, it gives CATNPATRDRAYEQYF.

The J gene is TRBJ2-1, the V gene TRBV7-2; D possibly corresponds to TRBD1 (6 bases). Trimming took off 1 base at V and 0 bases at J, with 7 bases between the two ends. CDR3 length: 15 amino acids. Germline CDR1 SGHTA, CDR2 FQGNSA. The CDR3 protein is CASSLVGGSYNEQFF. CDR3 bases: TGTGCCAGCAGCTTAGTAGGGGGCTCCTACAATGAGCAGTTCTTC. Full variable domain (missing parts from reference TRBV7-2 and TRBJ2-1): GAGVSQSPSNKVTEKGKDVELRCDPISGHTALYWYRQSLGQGLEFLIYFQGNSAPDKSGLPSDRFSAERTGGSVSTLTIQRTQQEDSAVYLCASSLVGGSYNEQFFGPGTRLTVL.

The chain is built from TRBV5-4 and TRBJ1-1; no clear D gene. The germline V gene encodes CDR1 SGHNT and CDR2 YYREEE (reference sequence). CDR3 length equals 11 residues. The germline V and J ends were trimmed by 6 bases and 2 bases, with 5 bases remaining between them. Written as DNA, the CDR3 is TGTGCCAGCACCGGTAACACTGAAGCTTTCTTT. It specifies CASTGNTEAFF.